The rows below give T cell receptor beta chains drawn from one sample of a study of blood T cell repertoires in COVID-19. Data came from immunoSEQ multiplex PCR; TCRdb stores just in-frame clones and leaves some out. The table shows 230,000 or so clones, with roughly 90% occurring only once. Material for sequencing was PBMCs or T cells enriched from blood (not recorded which). The origin of the receptors is a woman in her thirties or forties with acute COVID-19. CDR3s include the opening cysteine and the closing phenylalanine or tryptophan. The D gene is left open where the match is weak. Only part of the rows carry a size: once, few, many, or a class if the clone is expanded.

TRBJ1-1,TRBD1,TRBV18,-,TGTGCCAGCATGACAGGGCACCCGAACACTGAAGCTTTCTTT,CASMTGHPNTEAFF
TRBJ1-2,-,TRBV5-1,-,TGCGCCAGCAGCTTGAATCAGGGGTCTAACTATGGCTACACCTTC,CASSLNQGSNYGYTF
TRBJ1-2,TRBD1,TRBV7-3,-,TGTGCCAGCAGCCTGACAGGGAGTTATGGCTACACCTTC,CASSLTGSYGYTF
TRBJ1-2,TRBD1,TRBV5-1,-,TGCGCCAGCAGCTTGGGAGTGCAGGGGGCGAAAATATTCTATGGCTACACCTTC,CASSLGVQGAKIFYGYTF
TRBJ1-2,-,TRBV5-1,few,TGCGCCAGCCAGGACAGCTATGGCTACACCTTC,CASQDSYGYTF
TRBJ2-5,-,TRBV5-1,-,TGCGCCAGCAGCTTGGTTCCTGAAGAGACCCAGTACTTC,CASSLVPEETQYF
TRBJ1-1,TRBD1,TRBV19,-,TGTGCCACGACAAGACAGGGGTGGAGAGAAACTGAAGCTTTCTTT,CATTRQGWRETEAFF
TRBJ1-1,-,TRBV9,-,TGTGCCAGCAGCGAATCGGGGGAGGGGAGAGCTTTCTTT,CASSESGEGRAFF
TRBJ2-1,TRBD2,TRBV2,few,TGTGCCAGCAGTGGAGGGACTAGCGGGGGGGCCCATGAGCAGTTCTTC,CASSGGTSGGAHEQFF
TRBJ1-2,-,TRBV29-1,-,TGCAGCGTTGATGGGCAGGGAGGTGGCTACACCTTC,CSVDGQGGGYTF
TRBJ2-1,-,TRBV3-1/TRBV3-2,-,TGTGCCAGCAGCCAGAGTCCCTCTGATGAGCAGTTCTTC,CASSQSPSDEQFF
TRBJ1-6,TRBD1,TRBV19,-,TGTGCCAGTAGTATGACAGGGCTTCCTAATTCACCCCTCCACTTT,CASSMTGLPNSPLHF
TRBJ1-1,-,TRBV7-3,-,TGTGCCAGCAGCCTCGAATCGGGGGGTGAAACTGAAGCTTTCTTT,CASSLESGGETEAFF
TRBJ1-1,TRBD1,TRBV27,-,TGTGCCAGCATTAAACAGGGGGTTGGCACTGAAGCTTTCTTT,CASIKQGVGTEAFF
TRBJ2-7,-,TRBV3-1/TRBV3-2,-,TGTGCCAGCAGCCTACAGGCGGGGGAGCAGTACTTC,CASSLQAGEQYF
TRBJ1-2,-,TRBV5-5,-,TGTGCCAGCAGCTTGGGCAGTGAGGGTGCTGGCTACACCTTC,CASSLGSEGAGYTF
TRBJ2-3,TRBD1,TRBV30,-,TGTGCCTGGAGTGGGGACAGGGTGTCAGATACGCAGTATTTT,CAWSGDRVSDTQYF
TRBJ2-3,TRBD1,TRBV6-4,few,TGTGCCAGCAGCGAAGGGACAGGTAGTGGTACGCAGTATTTT,CASSEGTGSGTQYF
TRBJ2-6,-,TRBV2,-,TGTGCCAGCACCCCGGGTAGCTCTGGGGCCAACGTCCTGACTTTC,CASTPGSSGANVLTF
TRBJ2-5,TRBD2,TRBV5-1,-,TGCGCCAGCAGTTTTTCCCCCTTTGCGGGGGGGCAAGAGACCCAGTACTTC,CASSFSPFAGGQETQYF
TRBJ2-7,-,TRBV6-2/TRBV6-3,-,TGTGCCAGCAGTATAACACCTTCCTCCTACGAGCAGTACTTC,CASSITPSSYEQYF
TRBJ1-4,TRBD1,TRBV5-1,-,TGCGCCAGCAGCCCGGGACAGGGGGAAAATGAAAAACTGTTTTTT,CASSPGQGENEKLFF
TRBJ1-5,-,TRBV11-3,-,TGTGCCAGCAGCTTATTTTACAGGGTCAATCAGCCCCAGCATTTT,CASSLFYRVNQPQHF
TRBJ1-2,-,TRBV14,-,TGTGCCAGCAGCTTCGGACAGTTATATGGCTACACCTTC,CASSFGQLYGYTF
TRBJ1-1,-,TRBV29-1,-,TGCAGCGTTGGTGGGGGCGCGGGTAGCACTGAAGCTTTCTTT,CSVGGGAGSTEAFF
TRBJ1-5,-,TRBV2,few,TGTGCCAGCATCCCACAGGGAGGCAATCAGCCCCAGCATTTT,CASIPQGGNQPQHF
TRBJ2-7,TRBD1,TRBV7-8,-,TGTGCCAGCAGCTCCGGGACAGGGAGCTCCTACGAGCAGTACTTC,CASSSGTGSSYEQYF
TRBJ1-2,-,TRBV9,-,TGTGCCAGCAGCGTAAATACGAACTCCTATGGCTACACCTTC,CASSVNTNSYGYTF
TRBJ1-1,-,TRBV14,-,TGTGCCAGCAGCCGGGCGAGAGCGAACACTGAAGCTTTCTTT,CASSRARANTEAFF
TRBJ2-5,TRBD1,TRBV10-1,-,TGCGCCAGCAACGACGGGACAGCCCAAGAGACCCAGTACTTC,CASNDGTAQETQYF
TRBJ1-1,-,TRBV30,once,TGTGCCTGGAGTGAGGGGGATGAAGCTTTCTTT,CAWSEGDEAFF
TRBJ1-2,-,TRBV12-3/TRBV12-4,few,TGTGCCAGCAACCTAGATGGCTATGGCTACACCTTC,CASNLDGYGYTF
TRBJ1-2,TRBD1,TRBV11-2,-,TGTGCCAGCAGCTTAGGAGTACTAGGGGGCGCAGGCGGCTACACCTTC,CASSLGVLGGAGGYTF
TRBJ2-2,TRBD2,TRBV3-1/TRBV3-2,-,TGTGCCAGCAGCCCAGTAGCGGGTACGGGGGAGCTGTTTTTT,CASSPVAGTGELFF
TRBJ1-5,TRBD1,TRBV18,-,TGTGCCAGCTCGGGACAGGGTGCGGATCAGCCCCAGCATTTT,CASSGQGADQPQHF
TRBJ2-3,TRBD2,TRBV6-4,-,TGTGCCAGCAGATCATCTAGCGGAGGCACAGATACGCAGTATTTT,CASRSSSGGTDTQYF
TRBJ2-1,-,TRBV10-2,once,TGCGCCAGCAGTGGGGGGGAGATGCAGTTCTTC,CASSGGEMQFF
TRBJ1-1,-,TRBV4-3,-,TGCGCCAGCAGCCAAGACCAGGGACTGATGAACACTGAAGCTTTCTTT,CASSQDQGLMNTEAFF
TRBJ1-6,-,TRBV5-4,few,TGTGCCAGCAGCCCCGGGTCGTTGAATTCACCCCTCCACTTT,CASSPGSLNSPLHF
TRBJ2-5,-,TRBV4-1,-,TGCGCCAGCAGCCAAGACCTTCAAGAGACCCAGTACTTC,CASSQDLQETQYF
TRBJ2-3,-,TRBV27,-,TGTGCCAGCAGGGATGCCGGGACAGATACGCAGTATTTT,CASRDAGTDTQYF
TRBJ1-1,-,TRBV10-3,-,TGTGCCATCAGTGGACTAACTGAAGCTTTCTTT,CAISGLTEAFF
TRBJ1-1,TRBD1,TRBV19,few,TGTGCCAGTAGTCCCCGGACAGGGATGGCTTTCTTT,CASSPRTGMAFF
TRBJ1-2,-,TRBV7-9,-,TGTGCCAGCAGCCGGACAGATGGATATGGCTACACCTTC,CASSRTDGYGYTF
TRBJ2-1,-,TRBV25-1,-,TGTGCCAGCAGTGCGGCTAGCATCTACAATGAGCAGTTCTTC,CASSAASIYNEQFF